Reported below is one T cell receptor beta chain. Antigen unknown. The sample comes from a study of T cell responses to AZD1222 COVID-19 vaccine. Study results and limitations: The study identified only a handful of AZD1222 recipients as seropositive at baseline. In a largely white British group with more females than males, clonal diversity was possibly underestimated. CD4 TCRs linked to vaccination spanned spike, dominating at 160-218 and 743-854.

V was trimmed by 7 bases and J by 0 bases, leaving 6 bases between them. The V gene's germline CDR1 is SQVTM and CDR2 ANQGSEA. This CDR3 has 11 amino acids. Profiling relied on immunoSEQ multiplex PCR, and the TCRdb table lists in-frame clones only, not all of them. The sample has about 120,000 clones, approximately 91% seen once. This receptor was obtained from an adult in good health. Here the sequenced sample was peripheral blood, taken on day 0 of AZD1222 vaccination. This chain uses TRBV29-1 with TRBJ1-2; D not certain. CDR3 in DNA: TGCAGCGGAGCAGCTAACTATGGCTACACCTTC. Translation: CSGAANYGYTF. Full variable domain (rest looked up from reference TRBV29-1 and TRBJ1-2): SAVISQKPSRDICQRGTSLTIQCQVDSQVTMMFWYRQQPGQSLTLIATANQGSEATYESGFVIDKFPISRPNLTFSTLTVSNMSPEDSSIYLCSGAANYGYTFGSGTRLTVV.